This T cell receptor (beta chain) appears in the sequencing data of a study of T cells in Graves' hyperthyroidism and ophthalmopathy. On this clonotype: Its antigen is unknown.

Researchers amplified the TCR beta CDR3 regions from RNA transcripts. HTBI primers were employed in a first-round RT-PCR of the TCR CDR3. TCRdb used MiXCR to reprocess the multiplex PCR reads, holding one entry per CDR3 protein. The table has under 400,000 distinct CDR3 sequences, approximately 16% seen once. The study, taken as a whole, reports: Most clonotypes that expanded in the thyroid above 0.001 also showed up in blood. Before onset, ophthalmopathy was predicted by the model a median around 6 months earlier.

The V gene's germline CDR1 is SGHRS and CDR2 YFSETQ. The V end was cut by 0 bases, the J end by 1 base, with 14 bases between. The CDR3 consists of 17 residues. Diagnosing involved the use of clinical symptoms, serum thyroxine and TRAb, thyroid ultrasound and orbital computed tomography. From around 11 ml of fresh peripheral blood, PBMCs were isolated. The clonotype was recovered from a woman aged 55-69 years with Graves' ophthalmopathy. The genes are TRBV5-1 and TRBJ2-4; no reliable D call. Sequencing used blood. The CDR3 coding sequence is TGCGCCAGCAGCTTGGTTCCGCCCTCGGAGGCCAAAAACATTCAGTACTTC. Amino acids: CASSLVPPSEAKNIQYF.